This T cell receptor (beta chain) was identified during a study of T cells after yellow fever vaccination. Notes on the study in general: Just a small share of clonotypes turned up in the CD4 compartment as well as the CD8 compartment. Post-booster repertoires contained most primary-vaccination clones again (almost 97% CD4, approximately 88% CD8).

This CDR3 has 15 residues. Trimming stripped 1 base from V and 1 base from J, with 11 bases between. Germline V lookup: CDR1 SGHRS, CDR2 YFSETQ. Researchers made TCR cDNA using 5'RACE template switching, and this step added a universal primer site and UMIs. MiXCR, run by TCRdb on the 5' RACE reads, gives a single entry per CDR3 protein. The table has more than 450,000 distinct CDR3 sequences, roughly 22% seen once; the top ten hold roughly a sixth. A remark on this clonotype: Its cognate antigen is unknown.

Sequenced here: PBMCs, sampled approximately 20 days after the first yellow fever vaccination. The clonotype originates from a man aged 18 to 29 who received the YFV17D yellow fever vaccine. J is TRBJ1-2 and V is TRBV5-1; D is unresolved. CDR3: CASSLRGENNYGYTF. CDR3 coding DNA: TGCGCCAGCAGCTTGCGCGGGGAGAATAACTATGGCTACACCTTC. The full variable domain, with the rest looked up from reference TRBV5-1 and TRBJ1-2, is KAGVTQTPRYLIKTRGQQVTLSCSPISGHRSVSWYQQTPGQGLQFLFEYFSETQRNKGNFPGRFSGRQFSNSRSEMNVSTLELGDSALYLCASSLRGENNYGYTFGSGTRLTVV.